Shown below are 9 T cell receptor beta chains from a single sample sequenced in a study of vaccination and CD4 T cells after COVID-19. The sample's treatment: approximately nine-day PBMC culture with coronavirus spike peptide pools or control peptides (ViraFEST assay). Cultured CD4+ T-cell DNA underwent Oncomine TCR Beta short-read sequencing. Each CDR3 protein gets one entry after TCRdb re-called the PCR reads with MiXCR. The sample yields tens of thousands of distinct CDR3 sequences, around two thirds seen once. No antigen has been assigned to these receptors. The sample consisted of CD4+ T cells from blood, cultured in vitro, taken before SARS-CoV-2 vaccination. These receptors all stem from a human donor who received a COVID-19 vaccine.

The gene calls are TRBV27 and TRBJ1-6; D ambiguous. This CDR3 has 15 amino acids. Germline-derived CDR1 and CDR2 are MNHEY and SMNVEV (reference sequence). The V gene lost 4 bases and the J gene lost 7 bases, with 14 bases spanning the gap. DNA of the CDR3: TGTGCCAGCAGTTCCCAGTGGGGTCCAAATTCACCCCTCCACTTT. Its translation: CASSSQWGPNSPLHF.

The V gene is TRBV6-1, the J gene TRBJ2-7; no definite D call. Trimming left V 6 bases short and J 4 bases short, with 10 bases between. Germline V gene data show CDR1 as MNHNS and CDR2 as SASEGT. This CDR3 region has 12 residues. The CDR3 is CASSQDQYEQYF. The DNA of the CDR3 is TGTGCCAGCAGCCAAGACCAATACGAGCAGTACTTC.

This clonotype showed up just once. V usage is TRBV11-3 and J usage is TRBJ2-5; D may be TRBD1 (6 bases). The CDR3 spans 14 residues. The V end lost 0 bases, the J end lost 7 bases, and 12 bases lay between the germline ends. The germline gives CDR1 SGHNT, CDR2 YENEEA. CDR3 protein: CASSLDPLQGTQYF. CDR3 in DNA: TGTGCCAGCAGCTTAGATCCCCTACAGGGGACCCAGTACTTC.

J is TRBJ1-6 and V is TRBV20-1; D perhaps matches TRBD1 (6 bases). V was trimmed by 5 bases and J by 5 bases, leaving 13 bases between them. This CDR3 has 14 amino acids. Germline lookup yields CDR1 DFQATT and CDR2 SNEGSKA (reference sequence). In DNA form, the CDR3 reads TGCAGTGCTCCACAGGGTGACAATAATTCACCCCTCCACTTT. Translation: CSAPQGDNNSPLHF.

The chain couples TRBV2 to TRBJ1-6; 9 bases line up with TRBD1. CDR3 size: 17 residues. The trim removed 6 bases at V and 0 bases at J, leaving 6 bases unmatched. Germline assignment: CDR1 SNHLY and CDR2 FYNNEI. This CDR3 is CASSSGTGSSYNSPLHF. CDR3 coding DNA: TGTGCCAGCAGCTCCGGGACAGGGAGCTCCTATAATTCACCCCTCCACTTT.

CDR3 nucleotides: TGTGCCAGCAGCCCCCGACCCAGTACAGATACGCAGTATTTT. Its translation: CASSPRPSTDTQYF. This sequence joins TRBV7-8 and TRBJ2-3; D is unresolved. Germline V lookup: CDR1 SGHVS, CDR2 FQNEAQ. Trimming stripped 5 bases from V and 3 bases from J, with 12 bases between. The CDR3 is made up of 14 amino acids.

The J gene is TRBJ1-1, the V gene TRBV6-5; D possibly corresponds to TRBD1 (5 bases). V shed 0 bases and J shed 0 bases, with 26 bases lying between them. Germline assignment: CDR1 MNHEY and CDR2 SVGAGI. The CDR3 length is 21 residues. In DNA form, the CDR3 reads TGTGCCAGCAGTTACTCTGGGGGATACAGTCGCACCTGGGGCATGAACACTGAAGCTTTCTTT. Translated, it gives CASSYSGGYSRTWGMNTEAFF.

The CDR3 bases are TGTGCCAGCAGCTTCTTCGCGGGGGGACCAGTGAACACCGGGGAGCTGTTTTTT. Amino acids: CASSFFAGGPVNTGELFF. This chain links TRBV7-9 with TRBJ2-2; TRBD2 matches 8 bases. The CDR3 consists of 18 residues. V gave up 3 bases and J gave up 1 base; unmatched junction bases: 10. Germline V gives CDR1 SEHNR, CDR2 FQNEAQ (reference sequence).

This clonotype appeared a few times. The V and J genes are TRBV7-9 and TRBJ1-2; D is unresolved. Trimming took 3 bases from V and 8 from J, leaving 10 bases between them. This CDR3 is 12 amino acids long. Germline V gene data show CDR1 as SEHNR and CDR2 as FQNEAQ (reference sequence). The CDR3, as DNA: TGTGCCAGCAGCTTTGGGGATCGGGGCTACACCTTC. It yields the protein CASSFGDRGYTF.